This T cell receptor beta chain was captured in a study of shared clonotypes between healthy human individuals (dated by TCRdb to about 2020). Background on the whole study: The cohort included three men and a couple of women between 18 and 49 years of age. For each donor, CD4 naive and CD4 memory were each run on three plates, CD8 naive on two plates, and CD8 memory on one plate. To estimate repertoire size and how much clonotype sharing occurs between individuals, the study deeply sequenced the blood TCR repertoires of roughly 5 healthy adults. To increase sequencing depth and limit assay-specific biases, TCR repertoire library preparation and sequencing were carried out by different laboratories using diverse techniques. Each donor's leukapheresis produced roughly between about 0.8 and 8.9 billion PBMCs. General findings and caveats noted by the study authors: Sampling was limited to blood, and TCR repertoires in tissue likely differ from TCR repertoires in blood. Because the study included only a small number of donors, the genetic and exposure-history diversity represented was limited. Pairwise subsampling led to the expectation that sequencing depth would affect the degree of clonotype sharing among donors. Compared with non-shared clonotypes, clonotypes shared by all four sorted-subset donors had higher generation probabilities. Sharing across several donors was observed for about 5% of naive CD4, less than 4% of naive CD8, over 2% of memory CD4, and about 0.38% of memory CD8 clonotypes. Naive subsets generally had larger estimated clonotype richness than memory subsets. Rarefaction of sorted-subset datasets indicated incomplete sequencing despite the large sequencing depth.

For this clone: Its antigen target is currently unknown. Within one base of it there is no much larger clone, and no base qualities were kept.

Donors were healthy HIV-negative adults with no recently reported acute infections or vaccinations. All donors were Caucasian adults living in Nashville, Tennessee, USA. Magnetic negative selection was used to enrich CD4+ T cells, after which naive cells were positively selected on CD45RA and the negative fraction became the memory subset. Blood was collected by leukapheresis, and PBMCs were isolated by Ficoll-Histopaque density gradient centrifugation and then cryopreserved in liquid nitrogen vapor phase. Analytical flow cytometry was used to check the purity and quantity of each magnetically sorted T cell population. Each sorted fraction had its genomic DNA isolated and then quantified by UV absorbance on a Nanodrop 2000c. Trimming leaves V shorter by 7 bases and J shorter by 5 bases, with the junction holding 8 bases beyond the gene matches. Counted from cysteine to phenylalanine, this CDR3 has 13 amino acids. Here the CDR3 DNA is all that survives: 39 bases in frame from base 1. Per the germline V gene, SNHLY is the CDR1 and FYNNEI is the CDR2.

Using the deep immunoSEQ assay, multiplex PCR amplified TCR CDR3 regions from genomic DNA. Genomic DNA extracted from each cell subset was distributed evenly over all wells of several immunoSEQ 96-well plates, and each plate served as one replicate. For sorted subsets, 200 ng of genomic DNA, equivalent to around 31,000 T cell genomes, went into each replicate PCR. Purified libraries were quantified with a Qubit 3.0 fluorometer, sized on a Bioanalyzer 2100, and re-quantified with the KAPA Library Quantification kit. Each immunoSEQ 96-well plate was sequenced on its own single-read 150-cycle Illumina NextSeq 550 flow cell. The authors processed their data as follows. The immunoSEQ output contained only junctional sequences without quality scores, so filtering could not match that applied to full-length reads. Sequences were annotated with PyIR, a Python wrapper for IgBLAST v1.9, using IMGT germline references to assign V/J genes and CDR3. Reads with weak V/J assignments (E-value above 1e-6), missing CDR3, stop codons, out-of-frame junctions, or ambiguous translated residues were removed. A V3J clonotype was defined by an identical inferred V gene, J gene, and CDR3 amino acid sequence. To compute the percentage overlap between repertoires, the number of shared unique clonotypes was divided by the size of the smaller repertoire. Three approaches were used to assess repertoire richness: RTK rarefaction, the Chao1 estimator, and Recon v2.1 estimates of unobserved clonotypes. Generation probabilities were computed with OLGA for all TCRbeta clonotypes obtained by the gDNA method from a few donors. TCRdb retrieved this table from immuneACCESS and kept in-frame rearrangements only. Not all clones are present; in checked studies, unresolved V genes account for under half, and no reason is known for the remainder. V, J and clone size reflect that table, while D and trimming were determined from the DNA. The sample table contains millions of clones; only one count was recorded for about 92% of them. Over 0.12% of the sample lies in the top ten.

The receptor chain draws on TRBV2 and TRBJ2-7, and TRBD1 aligns with 7 junction nucleotides. The source material was naive CD4+ T cells sorted from blood. This sample's cell subset or site label indicates: CD45RA+ positively selected. The sequence came from a man aged 18-30 years in good health. The CDR3 reads as follows: CASTSTGNHEQYF. The DNA is as follows: TGTGCCAGCACCTCGACAGGGAACCACGAGCAGTACTTC.